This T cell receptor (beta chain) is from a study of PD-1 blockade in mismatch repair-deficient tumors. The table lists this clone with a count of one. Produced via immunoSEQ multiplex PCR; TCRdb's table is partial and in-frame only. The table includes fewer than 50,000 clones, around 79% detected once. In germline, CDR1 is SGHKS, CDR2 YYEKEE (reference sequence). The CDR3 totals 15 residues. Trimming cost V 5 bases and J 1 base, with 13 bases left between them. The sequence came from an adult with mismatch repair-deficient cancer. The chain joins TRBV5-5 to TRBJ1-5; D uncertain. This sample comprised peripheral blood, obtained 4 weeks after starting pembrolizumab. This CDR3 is CASSRGIESNQPQHF. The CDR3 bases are TGTGCCAGCAGTCGGGGAATTGAGAGCAATCAGCCCCAGCATTTT.